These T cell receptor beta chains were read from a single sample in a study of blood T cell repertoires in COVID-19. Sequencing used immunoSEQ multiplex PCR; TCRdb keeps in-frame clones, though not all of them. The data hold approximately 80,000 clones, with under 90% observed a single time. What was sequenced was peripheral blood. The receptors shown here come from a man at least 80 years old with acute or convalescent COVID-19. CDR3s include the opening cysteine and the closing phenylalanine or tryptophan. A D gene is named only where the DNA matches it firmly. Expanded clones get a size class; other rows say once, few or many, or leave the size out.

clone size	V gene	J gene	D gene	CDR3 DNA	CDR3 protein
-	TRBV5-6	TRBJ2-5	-	TGTGCCAGCAGCTTGGGGCCGGGGAGGGAGACCCAGTACTTC	CASSLGPGRETQYF
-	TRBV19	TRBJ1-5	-	TGTGCCAGTAGTATAAAGGGAGGTCAGCCCCAGCATTTT	CASSIKGGQPQHF
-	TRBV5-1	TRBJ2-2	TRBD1	TGCGCCAGCAGGCGCAGCCCCACAGGGGGCATCGGGGAGCTGTTTTTT	CASRRSPTGGIGELFF
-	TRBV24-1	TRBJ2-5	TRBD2	TGTGCCACCAGTGACCGACTAGCGGGAGGAGAGACCCAGTACTTC	CATSDRLAGGETQYF
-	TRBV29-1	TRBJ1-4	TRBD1	TGCAGCGTTAAACAGGGGCCTGCAACTAATGAAAAACTGTTTTTT	CSVKQGPATNEKLFF
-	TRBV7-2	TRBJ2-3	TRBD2	TGTGCCAGCAGATCTAGCGGGGGGAGCACAGATACGCAGTATTTT	CASRSSGGSTDTQYF
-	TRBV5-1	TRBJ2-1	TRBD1	TGCGCCAGCAGCTTGGAGACAGGGGGTTTCTACAATGAGCAGTTCTTC	CASSLETGGFYNEQFF
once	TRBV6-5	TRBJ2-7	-	TGTGCCAGCGAACAGGATTCCCCCTACGAGCAGTACTTC	CASEQDSPYEQYF
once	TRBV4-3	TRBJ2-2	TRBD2	TGCGCCAGCAGCAAAGGGACTAGCGGGAGAGGGGAGCTGTTTTTT	CASSKGTSGRGELFF
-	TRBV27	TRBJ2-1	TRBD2	TGTGCCAGCAGTTCCCCGACTAGCGGGAGTCTGTACAATGAGCAGTTCTTC	CASSSPTSGSLYNEQFF
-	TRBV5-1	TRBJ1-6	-	TGCGCCAGCAGCCCCCGAGGGGGCTCCTATAATTCACCCCTCCACTTT	CASSPRGGSYNSPLHF
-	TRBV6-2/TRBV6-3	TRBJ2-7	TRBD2	TGTGCCAGCAGTTACCAGCCGGGACTAGGACACGAGCAGTACTTC	CASSYQPGLGHEQYF
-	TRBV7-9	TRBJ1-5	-	TGTGCCAGCAGCTTGGGTAGGGGGGGCAATGGCAATCAGCCCCAGCATTTT	CASSLGRGGNGNQPQHF
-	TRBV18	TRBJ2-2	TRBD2	TGTGCCAGCTCACCGGGACTAGCGGGAGAAACCGGGGAGCTGTTTTTT	CASSPGLAGETGELFF
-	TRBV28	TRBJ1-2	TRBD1	TGTGCCAGCAGCCGGACAGGGGACTATGGCTACACCTTC	CASSRTGDYGYTF
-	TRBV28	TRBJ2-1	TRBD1	TGTGCCAGCAGTTTAGGGGGGACAGGCTCCTACAATGAGCAGTTCTTC	CASSLGGTGSYNEQFF
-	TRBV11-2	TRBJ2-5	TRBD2	TGTGCCAGCAGCTTAGAAGGTAGCGGGAGGTCAGAGACCCAGTACTTC	CASSLEGSGRSETQYF
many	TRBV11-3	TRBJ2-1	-	TGTGCCAGCAGCTTACAGGGAAGCTCCTACAATGAGCAGTTCTTC	CASSLQGSSYNEQFF
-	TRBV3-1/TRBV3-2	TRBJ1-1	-	TGTGCCAGCAGCCAAGGCATTACAGGGACCACTGAAGCTTTCTTT	CASSQGITGTTEAFF
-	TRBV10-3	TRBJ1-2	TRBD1	TGTGCCAGCCGGGACAGGGACAACTATGGCTACACCTTC	CASRDRDNYGYTF
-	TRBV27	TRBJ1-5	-	TGTGCCAGCAGTACTGCGGGGCAGCCCCAGCATTTT	CASSTAGQPQHF
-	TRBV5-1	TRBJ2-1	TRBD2	TGCGCCAGCAGCCAGACTAGCGGGAGTTACAATGAGCAGTTCTTC	CASSQTSGSYNEQFF
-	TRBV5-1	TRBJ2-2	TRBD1	TGCGCCAGCAGTCACGGACAGGGTATCACCGGGGAGCTGTTTTTT	CASSHGQGITGELFF
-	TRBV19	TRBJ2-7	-	TGTGCCAGTAGTATGGGTACAGGGAACTACCCTTACGAGCAGTACTTC	CASSMGTGNYPYEQYF
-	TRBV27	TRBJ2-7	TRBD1	TGTGCCAGCAGTTCGCGGACAGGCGAGCAGTACTTC	CASSSRTGEQYF
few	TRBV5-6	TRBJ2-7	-	TGTGCCAGCAGCTTGTGGTTCGGAGACAGAACCTACGAGCAGTACTTC	CASSLWFGDRTYEQYF